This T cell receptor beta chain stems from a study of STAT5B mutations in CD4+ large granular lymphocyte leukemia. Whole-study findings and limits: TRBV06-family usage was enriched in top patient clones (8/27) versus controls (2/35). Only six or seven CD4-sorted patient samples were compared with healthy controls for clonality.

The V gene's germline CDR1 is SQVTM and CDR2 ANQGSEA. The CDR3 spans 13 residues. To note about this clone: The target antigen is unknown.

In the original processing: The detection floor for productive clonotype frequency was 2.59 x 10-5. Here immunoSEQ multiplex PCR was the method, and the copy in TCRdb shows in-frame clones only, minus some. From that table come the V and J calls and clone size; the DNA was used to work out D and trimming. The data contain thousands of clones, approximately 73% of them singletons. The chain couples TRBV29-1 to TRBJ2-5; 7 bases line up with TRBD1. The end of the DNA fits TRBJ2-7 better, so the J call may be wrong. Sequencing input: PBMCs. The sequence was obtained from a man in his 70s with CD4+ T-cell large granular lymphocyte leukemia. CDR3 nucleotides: TGCAGCGTTTACACGGGACAGTCCTACGAGCAGTACTTC. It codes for CSVYTGQSYEQYF.